The next 19 T cell receptor beta chains were all read from a single sample in a study of T cell responses to AZD1222 COVID-19 vaccine. TCRdb keeps only in-frame clones here, not all; method: immunoSEQ multiplex PCR. The sample contains just over 150,000 clones, 90% to 95% of which appear only once. This specimen was peripheral blood, taken 28 days after the second AZD1222 dose. Receptor source: an adult who received the AZD1222 COVID-19 vaccine.

The chain uses TRBV6-5 and TRBJ1-6, with no clear D. Trimming took 6 bases from V and 7 from J, leaving 13 bases between them. The CDR3 consists of 14 residues. CDR1 is MNHEY, CDR2 SVGAGI, per germline. CDR3 protein: CASRQGYGNSPLHF. Here the CDR3 DNA reads TGTGCCAGCAGGCAAGGGTATGGGAATTCACCCCTCCACTTT.

V and J are TRBV3-1 (or the pseudogene TRBV3-2) and TRBJ2-7; D call uncertain. The CDR3 extends over 11 amino acids. V lost 3 bases, J lost 8 bases, and 8 bases lay in between. The V gene's germline CDR1 is LGHDT and CDR2 YNNKEL (reference sequence). The CDR3, as DNA: TGTGCCAGCAGCCAGGAGTCCAAGCAGTACTTC. As protein: CASSQESKQYF.

This clone has a single count. The V call is TRBV3-1 (or the pseudogene TRBV3-2), the J call TRBJ1-2, with no clear D. Germline CDR1 reads LGHDT; CDR2 reads YNNKEL (reference sequence). Trimming pared 6 bases from V and 8 bases from J, leaving 16 bases between. The CDR3 consists of 13 residues. This chain's CDR3 is CASSQIPGPGYTF. The CDR3 DNA follows: TGTGCCAGCAGTCAAATCCCGGGCCCCGGCTACACCTTC.

The chain recombines TRBV2 with TRBJ2-1, with 15 bases aligning to TRBD2. The V and J ends lost 8 bases and 4 bases, in that order; junction bases with no gene match: 9. Germline V gives CDR1 SNHLY, CDR2 FYNNEI. The CDR3 is 17 amino acids. DNA of the CDR3: TGTGCCAGCCCCGGGACTAGCGGGAGGTTGGGTTACAATGAGCAGTTCTTC. This translates into CASPGTSGRLGYNEQFF. Drawing the rest from reference TRBV2 and TRBJ2-1, the complete variable domain is EPEVTQTPSHQVTQMGQEVILRCVPISNHLYFYWYRQILGQKVEFLVSFYNNEISEKSEIFDDQFSVERPDGSNFTLKIRSTKLEDSAMYFCASPGTSGRLGYNEQFFGPGTRLTVL.

The chain joins TRBV6-5 to TRBJ1-2; TRBD1 matches 7 bases. The J segment lost 9 bases and the V segment lost 0 bases, leaving 4 bases of the junction unmatched. CDR3 size: 13 residues. Per germline, CDR1 MNHEY and CDR2 SVGAGI. CDR3 DNA: TGTGCCAGCAGTTACTCCGGACAGGAAAGCTACACCTTC. It is translated as CASSYSGQESYTF.

The rearrangement uses TRBV5-8 and TRBJ1-5; D not resolved. The V and J ends lost 0 bases and 0 bases respectively, with 7 bases between them. Germline V lookup: CDR1 SGHTS, CDR2 YDEGEE. The CDR3 runs 15 residues. CDR3 loop: CASSLDRDSNQPQHF. Here the CDR3 DNA reads TGTGCCAGCAGCTTGGACAGAGATAGCAATCAGCCCCAGCATTTT.

The chain combines TRBV6-5 with TRBJ1-1, with D tentatively TRBD1 (5 bases). V lost 7 bases, J lost 0 bases, and 9 bases lay in between. The CDR3 covers 13 residues. Germline CDR1 is MNHEY and CDR2 is SVGAGI. The CDR3 sequence is CASILGLNTEAFF. The CDR3 nucleotides are TGTGCCAGCATCTTGGGGCTGAACACTGAAGCTTTCTTT.

V and J are TRBV3-1 (or the pseudogene TRBV3-2) and TRBJ1-3; no firm D call. Between the trimmed V and J ends, which lost 0 bases and 4 bases, there was a span of 4 bases. The germline gives CDR1 LGHDT, CDR2 YNNKEL (reference sequence). The CDR3 totals 13 residues. The DNA for the CDR3 is TGTGCCAGCAGCCAAGATACGGGAAACACCATATATTTT. Translated: CASSQDTGNTIYF.

The chain links TRBV18 to TRBJ2-7, with 7 positions matching TRBD1. CDR1 and CDR2 (germline): KGHSH, LQKENI. The CDR3 sequence is 17 residues long. The junction had 16 bases not matched to a gene; V was cut back by 8 bases and J by 0 bases. The DNA of the CDR3 is TGTGCCAGCCCTGAGGGGACAGACGGACTCAGCTCCTACGAGCAGTACTTC. Amino acids: CASPEGTDGLSSYEQYF.

V is TRBV2 and J is TRBJ1-4; 7 positions match TRBD1. V lost 6 bases, J lost 8 bases, and 6 bases stayed unmatched. Germline assignment: CDR1 SNHLY and CDR2 FYNNEI. The CDR3 totals 13 residues. CDR3 bases: TGTGCCAGCAGGACAGGGTTTGGCGAAAAACTGTTTTTT. Translating it yields CASRTGFGEKLFF.

This clone is a singleton in its sample. CDR3 nucleotides: TGTGCCAGCAGCTTCCGGGCCCCCTACAATGAGCAGTTCTTC. This gives the protein CASSFRAPYNEQFF. The chain is built from TRBV11-3 and TRBJ2-1; D is undetermined. V gave up 3 bases and J gave up 2 bases, with 8 bases separating them. The CDR3 runs 14 residues. Germline lookup yields CDR1 SGHNT and CDR2 YENEEA.

This chain uses TRBV30 with TRBJ1-1; 9 bases agree with TRBD1. The germline CDR1 and CDR2 sequences are GTSNPN and SVGIG (reference sequence). The CDR3 contains 16 residues. V was pared by 4 bases and J by 0 bases, with 9 bases of the junction left unmatched. The DNA for the CDR3 is TGTGCCTGGAATAGGCCCTGGGACAGGGTGAACACTGAAGCTTTCTTT. It is translated as CAWNRPWDRVNTEAFF.

The J gene is TRBJ1-5, the V gene TRBV19, with unresolved D. The CDR3 runs to 12 residues. Trimming cost V 7 bases and J 4 bases, with 8 bases left between them. The germline CDR1 and CDR2 sequences are LNHDA and SQIVND (reference sequence). The CDR3 sequence is CASNLGNQPQHF. In DNA, the CDR3 is TGTGCCAGTAACTTGGGGAATCAGCCCCAGCATTTT. The whole variable domain, remainder taken from reference TRBV19 and TRBJ1-5, is DGGITQSPKYLFRKEGQNVTLSCEQNLNHDAMYWYRQDPGQGLRLIYYSQIVNDFQKGDIAEGYSVSREKKESFPLTVTSAQKNPTAFYLCASNLGNQPQHFGDGTRLSIL.

The rearrangement uses TRBV5-8 and TRBJ1-1, with D uncertain. Per germline, CDR1 SGHTS and CDR2 YDEGEE. CDR3 length: 12 amino acids. V lost 4 bases and J 7 bases, leaving 11 bases between the germline ends. This chain's CDR3 is CASSQVRYEAFF. CDR3 coding DNA: TGTGCCAGCAGCCAGGTCCGGTATGAAGCTTTCTTT.

The chain carries TRBV6-5 and TRBJ1-1, with D possibly being TRBD1 (6 bases). Trimming pared 2 bases from V and 6 bases from J, leaving 16 bases between. Germline lookup yields CDR1 MNHEY and CDR2 SVGAGI. This CDR3 comprises 15 residues. CDR3 amino acids: CASSYPRGGGSEAFF. In DNA form, the CDR3 reads TGTGCCAGCAGTTACCCTCGAGGGGGGGGGTCTGAAGCTTTCTTT.

J is TRBJ1-2 and V is TRBV4-1; D perhaps matches TRBD1 (5 bases). This CDR3 has 18 residues. The V and J ends lost 0 bases and 4 bases respectively, with 21 bases between them. From germline, CDR1 is MGHRA and CDR2 YSYEKL. This CDR3 reads CASSQDESVAGRFYGYTF. CDR3 DNA: TGCGCCAGCAGCCAAGATGAATCCGTCGCAGGGCGTTTCTATGGCTACACCTTC.

This chain uses TRBV25-1 with TRBJ1-1; D gene uncertain. Trimming pared 5 bases from V and 4 bases from J, leaving 14 bases between. From germline, CDR1 is MGHDK and CDR2 SYGVNS. CDR3 length: 14 amino acids. CDR3 in amino acids: CASSKGLAGTEAFF. CDR3 coding DNA: TGTGCCAGCAGTAAGGGCTTAGCGGGCACTGAAGCTTTCTTT.

The genes are TRBV7-2 and TRBJ1-2, with no clear D. The CDR3 consists of 16 residues. The germline CDR1 and CDR2 sequences are SGHTA and FQGNSA. Trimming took off 0 bases at V and 0 bases at J, with 11 bases between the two ends. CDR3 sequence reads: CASSLALESSNYGYTF. CDR3 nucleotides: TGTGCCAGCAGCTTAGCGCTGGAGAGTTCTAACTATGGCTACACCTTC.

J is TRBJ1-1 and V is TRBV5-6; D possibly corresponds to TRBD1 (5 bases). This CDR3 region has 11 residues. V lost 4 bases to trimming and J lost 11 bases, with 12 bases between them. Looked up from germline, CDR1 is SGHDT and CDR2 is YYEEEE. CDR3 in amino acids: CASSLGGGAFF. The CDR3 coding sequence is TGTGCCAGCAGCCTGGGGGGTGGGGCTTTCTTT.